What follows are 29 T cell receptor beta chains derived from one specimen sequenced in a study of beta chain features in type 1 diabetes. General study results and limits: The study found moderately but significantly shorter TCRB CDR3s in all four CD4+ subsets of Type 1 diabetes patients.

No antigens are known for them. TCRB transcripts that were expressed got sequenced, as all of the isolated RNA had been reverse transcribed. Using immunoSEQ multiplex PCR, the repertoire was profiled, and TCRdb retains in-frame clones only, with some absent. The data contain hundreds of thousands of clones, about an eighth of them singletons. Material for sequencing was naive CD4+ T cells from blood. These receptors all stem from a man between 18 and 35 years old with type 1 diabetes.

The rearrangement uses TRBV11-2 and TRBJ2-2; the match to TRBD2 covers 13 bases. Trimming removed 8 bases from V and 4 bases from J; junction bases left unmatched: 4. The CDR3 runs to 15 residues. The V gene's germline CDR1 is SGHAT and CDR2 FQNNGV. This CDR3 is CASGRLAGGTGELFF. The CDR3 region has the DNA TGTGCCAGCGGTCGACTAGCGGGGGGCACCGGGGAGCTGTTTTTT.

In its sample, this clone was seen a few times. This chain connects TRBV30 to TRBJ1-6; D not resolved. The CDR3 contains 14 residues. The germline V and J ends were trimmed by 0 bases and 4 bases, with 7 bases remaining between them. Germline values: CDR1 GTSNPN, CDR2 SVGIG (reference sequence). CDR3 loop: CAWSVSEYNSPLHF. The CDR3 DNA reads TGTGCCTGGAGTGTATCGGAATATAATTCACCCCTCCACTTT. Full variable domain (missing parts from reference TRBV30 and TRBJ1-6): SQTIHQWPATLVQPVGSPLSLECTVEGTSNPNLYWYRQAAGRGLQLLFYSVGIGQISSEVPQNLSASRPQDRQFILSSKKLLLSDSGFYLCAWSVSEYNSPLHFGNGTRLTVT.

The sample holds a few counts of this clone. The chain links TRBV5-4 to TRBJ1-1; tentatively, D is TRBD1 (6 bases). The CDR3 is made up of 14 amino acids. Germline V gives CDR1 SGHNT, CDR2 YYREEE (reference sequence). Trimming removed 3 bases at V and 0 bases at J, with 9 bases between. CDR3 region: CASSYQGMNTEAFF. For the CDR3, the DNA is TGTGCCAGCAGCTACCAGGGGATGAACACTGAAGCTTTCTTT. Looking up the rest from reference TRBV5-4 and TRBJ1-1 gives the full variable domain: ETGVTQSPTHLIKTRGQQVTLRCSSQSGHNTVSWYQQALGQGPQFIFQYYREEENGRGNFPPRFSGLQFPNYSSELNVNALELDDSALYLCASSYQGMNTEAFFGQGTRLTVV.

The genes are TRBV30 and TRBJ1-1; D might be TRBD1 (6 bases). Germline V gene sequence: CDR1 GTSNPN, CDR2 SVGIG (reference sequence). The V gene lost 0 bases and the J gene lost 1 base, with 15 bases spanning the gap. The CDR3 runs 16 residues. The CDR3 region has the DNA TGTGCCTGGAGTGTTAATTTGATCAGGGGGAACACTGAAGCTTTCTTT. It codes for CAWSVNLIRGNTEAFF. Together with reference TRBV30 and TRBJ1-1, the CDR3 gives the full variable domain: SQTIHQWPATLVQPVGSPLSLECTVEGTSNPNLYWYRQAAGRGLQLLFYSVGIGQISSEVPQNLSASRPQDRQFILSSKKLLLSDSGFYLCAWSVNLIRGNTEAFFGQGTRLTVV.

V usage is TRBV6-1 and J usage is TRBJ2-5; D tentatively reads TRBD1 or TRBD2 (5 bases each). This CDR3 is 17 amino acids long. The V gene's germline CDR1 is MNHNS and CDR2 SASEGT. V was clipped by 3 bases and J by 2 bases, with 19 bases between them. DNA of the CDR3: TGTGCCAGCAGTGAGATTCGAGCGGAGTGGGGGCAAGAGACCCAGTACTTC. Translating it yields CASSEIRAEWGQETQYF.

This clone came up a few times. This chain uses TRBV6-5 with TRBJ1-3; TRBD1 aligns across 7 bases. The trim removed 0 bases at V and 8 bases at J, leaving 4 bases unmatched. Germline-derived CDR1 and CDR2 are MNHEY and SVGAGI. CDR3 length: 14 amino acids. CDR3 sequence (DNA): TGTGCCAGCAGTTACTCTGGCCAGGGGGACACCATATATTTT. Protein sequence: CASSYSGQGDTIYF.

This clone was counted once. The chain couples TRBV5-1 to TRBJ2-1; 7 nucleotides match TRBD1. The CDR3 length is 15 residues. Germline V gene data show CDR1 as SGHRS and CDR2 as YFSETQ. V was pared by 4 bases and J by 5 bases, with 9 bases of the junction left unmatched. CDR3 coding DNA: TGCGCCAGCAGCCCGTTAGAGACAGGGAACAATGAGCAGTTCTTC. Translated, it gives CASSPLETGNNEQFF.

This clone was counted a few times. This rearrangement joins TRBV19 to TRBJ2-1, with TRBD2 identical over 11 bases. CDR1 and CDR2 (germline): LNHDA, SQIVND (reference sequence). The CDR3 contains 16 residues. The ends lost 2 bases at V and 3 bases at J; junction bases unmatched: 3. The CDR3 coding sequence is TGTGCCAGTAGTATAACCCTAGCGGGGGGCTACAATGAGCAGTTCTTC. Translation gives CASSITLAGGYNEQFF.

This chain connects TRBV7-9 to TRBJ1-2; D is undetermined. CDR1 is SEHNR, CDR2 FQNEAQ, per germline (reference sequence). V was clipped by 1 base and J by 2 bases, with 17 bases between them. The CDR3 totals 17 residues. The CDR3 DNA reads TGTGCCAGCAGCTTAGATTTGTGGCCACCTTCCAACTATGGCTACACCTTC. Residues: CASSLDLWPPSNYGYTF.

The chain carries TRBV20-1 and TRBJ2-5; D gene uncertain. Trimming took off 5 bases at V and 3 bases at J, with 4 bases between the two ends. CDR3 length equals 10 residues. The germline V gene encodes CDR1 DFQATT and CDR2 SNEGSKA (reference sequence). The CDR3 DNA reads as TGCAGTGCTTATAAAGAGACCCAGTACTTC. This encodes CSAYKETQYF.

The table lists this clone with a few counts. This chain uses TRBV28 with TRBJ2-2; D gene ambiguous. CDR3 size: 14 residues. The V end lost 3 bases, the J end lost 4 bases, and 9 bases lay between the germline ends. Per the germline V gene, CDR1 is MDHEN and CDR2 is SYDVKM. The CDR3 coding sequence is TGTGCCAGCAGTTTGTCCACCGGCACCGGGGAGCTGTTTTTT. As protein: CASSLSTGTGELFF.

This clone was observed a handful of times. The chain joins TRBV9 to TRBJ2-3, with D tentatively TRBD2 (6 bases). Trimming shortened V by 4 bases and J by 5 bases, and 14 bases separated the two germline ends. This CDR3 spans 14 amino acids. The germline gives CDR1 SGDLS, CDR2 YYNGEE. In DNA, the CDR3 is TGTGCCAGCAGCCGCGCGGGGCATCAAGATACGCAGTATTTT. This encodes CASSRAGHQDTQYF.

This clone came up a few times. The CDR3 sequence: CAWSETREAFF. The CDR3 DNA is TGTGCCTGGAGTGAGACACGTGAAGCTTTCTTT. The rearrangement uses TRBV30 and TRBJ1-1; D unresolved. CDR1 GTSNPN and CDR2 SVGIG come from the germline V gene (reference sequence). Trimming removed 1 base at V and 7 bases at J, with 7 bases between. The CDR3 length is 11 residues.

This clone was found a few times. The V call is TRBV18, the J call TRBJ2-1; a possible D gene is TRBD1 (6 bases). Trimming pared 3 bases from V and 5 bases from J, leaving 14 bases between. CDR1 and CDR2 from the germline V gene are KGHSH and LQKENI. The CDR3 is 15 residues long. The CDR3 nucleotides are TGTGCCAGCTCACCGTCCCGGGACAAAAACAATGAGCAGTTCTTC. Amino acids: CASSPSRDKNNEQFF.

This clone occurred a few times. V is TRBV20-1 and J is TRBJ1-2; D gene ambiguous. The germline V gene has CDR1 DFQATT and CDR2 SNEGSKA (reference sequence). The CDR3 extends over 11 amino acids. The V end was cut by 5 bases, the J end by 1 base, with 5 bases between. CDR3 DNA: TGCAGTGCTTACCTTAACTATGGCTACACCTTC. Translation gives CSAYLNYGYTF.

A few counts support this clone. V gene TRBV2 combines with J gene TRBJ2-1; 14 bases are a match to TRBD2. Germline V lookup: CDR1 SNHLY, CDR2 FYNNEI. The V segment lost 9 bases and the J segment 10 bases; nucleotides outside the gene matches: 8. CDR3 length: 14 amino acids. Written as DNA, the CDR3 is TGTGCCAGGCAGGGACTAGCGGGGGTGCACGAGCAGTTCTTC. Its translation is CARQGLAGVHEQFF. Based on the CDR3 plus reference TRBV2 and TRBJ2-1, the full variable domain is EPEVTQTPSHQVTQMGQEVILRCVPISNHLYFYWYRQILGQKVEFLVSFYNNEISEKSEIFDDQFSVERPDGSNFTLKIRSTKLEDSAMYFCARQGLAGVHEQFFGPGTRLTVL.

In this sample, this clone turned up a few times. The CDR3 is CASSVVGHGLARRETQYF. CDR3 sequence (DNA): TGTGCCAGCAGCGTAGTAGGGCACGGACTAGCGAGACGAGAGACCCAGTACTTC. This chain links TRBV9 with TRBJ2-5; TRBD2 matches at 9 bases. CDR1 and CDR2 (germline): SGDLS, YYNGEE. This CDR3 has 18 amino acids. V dropped 0 bases and J dropped 4; count of bases not matched to a gene: 13.

V gene TRBV30 combines with J gene TRBJ2-3; possibly TRBD1 or TRBD2 for D (6 bases each). V was shortened by 0 bases and J by 0 bases, with 13 bases between the two germline ends. CDR3 length equals 16 residues. The germline gives CDR1 GTSNPN, CDR2 SVGIG (reference sequence). CDR3: CAWSVPRGLSTDTQYF. The CDR3 DNA follows: TGTGCCTGGAGTGTACCCCGGGGGCTGAGCACAGATACGCAGTATTTT.

The V gene is TRBV5-4, the J gene TRBJ2-6; D is perhaps TRBD1 or TRBD2 (5 bases each). The CDR3 has 17 amino acids. Trimming pared 3 bases from V and 0 bases from J, leaving 13 bases between. The V gene's germline CDR1 is SGHNT and CDR2 YYREEE (reference sequence). The CDR3 sequence is CASSSPPGTSGANVLTF. CDR3 sequence (DNA): TGTGCCAGCAGCTCTCCCCCCGGGACCTCTGGGGCCAACGTCCTGACTTTC.

This rearrangement joins TRBV28 to TRBJ2-7, with D unclear. Trimming removed 2 bases from V and 6 bases from J, with 14 bases in between. The germline V gene encodes CDR1 MDHEN and CDR2 SYDVKM. The CDR3 consists of 14 residues. CDR3 nucleotides: TGTGCCAGCAGTTTAGGGCGGACGGAAGGCGAGCAGTACTTC. Its translation: CASSLGRTEGEQYF.

This sequence joins TRBV19 and TRBJ1-2; D is undetermined. The CDR3 totals 12 residues. The germline V and J ends were trimmed by 1 base and 8 bases, with 8 bases remaining between them. The germline CDR1 and CDR2 sequences are LNHDA and SQIVND (reference sequence). The CDR3 nucleotides are TGTGCCAGTAGTATAGGGCTTGGAGGCTACACCTTC. Amino acids: CASSIGLGGYTF. The full variable domain, rest sourced from reference TRBV19 and TRBJ1-2, is DGGITQSPKYLFRKEGQNVTLSCEQNLNHDAMYWYRQDPGQGLRLIYYSQIVNDFQKGDIAEGYSVSREKKESFPLTVTSAQKNPTAFYLCASSIGLGGYTFGSGTRLTVV.

This clone has just a few counts. The V call is TRBV29-1, the J call TRBJ2-5; 7 bases are shared with TRBD2. The V gene's germline CDR1 is SQVTM and CDR2 ANQGSEA. With V trimmed by 4 bases and J by 11 bases, 10 bases remained unmatched. The CDR3 consists of 12 residues. Written as DNA, the CDR3 is TGCAGCGTTGGAAGCGGGGCGCCCGGTCAGTACTTC. This translates into CSVGSGAPGQYF.

The chain combines TRBV27 with TRBJ2-7, with D unresolved. The V end lost 5 bases, the J end lost 1 base, and 15 bases lay between the germline ends. The germline V gene encodes CDR1 MNHEY and CDR2 SMNVEV (reference sequence). The CDR3 is 15 amino acids. The CDR3 DNA reads TGTGCCAGCAGTGTTATAGGTACCTTATCCTACGAGCAGTACTTC. Encoded protein: CASSVIGTLSYEQYF.

In its sample, this clone was seen a few times. The rearrangement uses TRBV7-3 and TRBJ1-5; no clear D. CDR1 SGHTA and CDR2 FQGTGA come from the germline V gene. V was clipped by 1 base and J by 3 bases, with 4 bases between them. This CDR3 contains 13 residues. The CDR3 DNA reads as TGTGCCAGCAGCTTAAGCGACAATCAGCCCCAGCATTTT. This codes for CASSLSDNQPQHF.

This chain uses TRBV30 with TRBJ1-6, with no clear D. Germline CDR1 reads GTSNPN; CDR2 reads SVGIG (reference sequence). The CDR3 totals 16 residues. The germline V and J ends were trimmed by 0 bases and 10 bases, with 19 bases remaining between them. CDR3 sequence: CAWSVQVERFGSPLHF. The DNA for the CDR3 is TGTGCCTGGAGTGTCCAAGTAGAGCGCTTTGGATCACCCCTCCACTTT.

The rearrangement links TRBV2 to TRBJ1-1, with TRBD1 as a possible D gene (5 bases). Trimming removed 5 bases from V and 0 bases from J, with 13 bases in between. Germline CDR1 is SNHLY and CDR2 is FYNNEI. The CDR3 extends over 15 amino acids. This chain's CDR3 is CASSMQGFMNTEAFF. The CDR3, as DNA: TGTGCCAGCAGTATGCAGGGCTTCATGAACACTGAAGCTTTCTTT.

The V gene is TRBV5-1, the J gene TRBJ1-2; D unresolved. V gave up 2 bases and J gave up 8 bases, with 16 bases separating them. Germline V gene lookup returns CDR1 SGHRS and CDR2 YFSETQ. The length of the CDR3 is 14 residues. As DNA, the CDR3 is TGCGCCAGCAGCTTTGATAGGGTCACGGAAGGCTACACCTTC. Amino acids: CASSFDRVTEGYTF.

In this sample, this clone turned up a few times. Other nucleotide sequences from this sample produce the same CDR3. The chain links TRBV9 to TRBJ2-5; 11 nucleotides agree with TRBD2. This CDR3 is built from 16 residues. In germline, CDR1 is SGDLS, CDR2 YYNGEE. The J segment lost 1 base and the V segment lost 0 bases, leaving 2 bases of the junction unmatched. CDR3 in amino acids: CASSVAGLAGQETQYF. CDR3 sequence (DNA): TGTGCCAGCAGCGTAGCCGGACTAGCGGGCCAAGAGACCCAGTACTTC.

The DNA of the CDR3 is TGTGCCAGCTCACCGGGACTAGAGGGTGAGCAGTTCTTC. This gives the protein CASSPGLEGEQFF. The chain couples TRBV18 to TRBJ2-1; 8 bases agree with TRBD2. The CDR3 is 13 residues long. After removal of 3 bases from V and 9 bases from J, the junction contained 4 bases not matched to a gene. From germline, CDR1 is KGHSH and CDR2 LQKENI.